Described below is a single TCR beta chain sequence and its context. This sample was taken from a study of blood T cell repertoires in COVID-19. Study context: Sources were T cells, B-cell-depleted T cells, or PBMCs; the material itself was cDNA or gDNA.

Germline V gene lookup returns CDR1 MNHEY and CDR2 SVGAGI. The length of the CDR3 is 15 residues. V gave up 5 bases and J gave up 1 base; unmatched junction bases: 2. Per the study methods: By means of reference gene primer amplification, nucleated cell counts were estimated. Data came from immunoSEQ multiplex PCR; TCRdb stores just in-frame clones and leaves some out. V, J and clone size are taken as reported in that table, and D and trimming were inferred from the DNA itself. The table shows about 300,000 clones, with 85% to 90% occurring only once. Recruited during active infection, patients (from Seattle) were subsequently followed longitudinally.

This sequence joins TRBV6-5 and TRBJ1-6; 7 bases fit TRBD1. This clonotype was sampled from a woman in her 30s with COVID-19, enrolled during active disease. Source material: peripheral blood. The CDR3 region is CASSPGQSYNSPLHF. The CDR3 DNA sequence: TGTGCCAGCAGTCCGGGACAGTCCTATAATTCACCCCTCCACTTT.